Below, 27 T cell receptor beta chains from the same sample are listed, as sequenced in a study of cytomegalovirus exposure and HLA in healthy donors. The PCR was carried out with 60 Vbeta primers and 13 Jbeta primers. Assay: immunoSEQ multiplex PCR; the TCRdb copy retains only in-frame clones and omits some. The sample consists of about 67,000 clones, about two thirds of them appearing once. Sequenced sample: PBMCs. These receptors were collected from a woman in her twenties or thirties in good health and CMV-seronegative.

V and J are TRBV30 and TRBJ2-5; 9 nucleotides align to TRBD1. This CDR3 has 14 residues. Trimming took 5 bases from V and 6 from J; bases not matched to a gene: 10. Germline V CDR1 and CDR2: GTSNPN, SVGIG (reference sequence). CDR3 bases: TGTGCCTGGGGACAGGGGAAGCCTGGCAAGACCCAGTACTTC. Amino acids: CAWGQGKPGKTQYF.

V gene TRBV4-3 combines with J gene TRBJ2-3; 12 bases match TRBD1. The CDR3 extends over 19 amino acids. The germline CDR1 and CDR2 sequences are LGHNA and YSLEER. V shed 0 bases, J shed 4 bases, and the junction held 11 bases outside the gene matches. The CDR3 loop is CASSQDSPDGTGGADTQYF. In DNA, the CDR3 is TGCGCCAGCAGCCAAGATTCCCCGGACGGGACAGGGGGCGCAGATACGCAGTATTTT.

This sequence joins TRBV4-1 and TRBJ2-7; TRBD1 matches 7 bases. Germline assignment: CDR1 MGHRA and CDR2 YSYEKL. The CDR3 contains 15 residues. Trimming took 4 bases from V and 2 from J; bases not matched to a gene: 8. The DNA of the CDR3 is TGCGCCAGCAGCCCCCGGACAGGAACGACCTACGAGCAGTACTTC. Amino acids: CASSPRTGTTYEQYF.

This sequence joins TRBV5-5 and TRBJ1-5; a possible D gene is TRBD1 (5 bases). This CDR3 is 14 amino acids long. The germline gives CDR1 SGHKS, CDR2 YYEKEE (reference sequence). Trimming took off 2 bases at V and 6 bases at J, with 12 bases between the two ends. The CDR3 protein is CASSLGMGGQPQHF. The CDR3 DNA is TGTGCCAGCAGCTTAGGTATGGGGGGTCAGCCCCAGCATTTT.

A word on this clone: A read error is likely here: a far larger clone is one base away. Other DNA sequences within the sample encode an identical CDR3. The chain joins TRBV5-6 to TRBJ2-3; D is perhaps TRBD2 (5 bases). The germline V gene has CDR1 SGHDT and CDR2 YYEEEE. There are 16 residues in the CDR3. This chain's CDR3 is CASSLAARVSTDTQYF. The CDR3 nucleotides read TGTGCCAGCAGCTTGGCGGCGCGGGTGAGCACAGATACGCAATATTTT.

V gene TRBV19 combines with J gene TRBJ1-2; 7 nucleotides match TRBD1. Germline-derived CDR1 and CDR2 are LNHDA and SQIVND (reference sequence). The V segment lost 1 base and the J segment 4 bases; nucleotides outside the gene matches: 3. CDR3 length: 14 residues. CDR3 DNA sequence: TGTGCCAGTAGTATAGGGGACAGACCCTATGGCTACACCTTC. This gives the protein CASSIGDRPYGYTF.

The chain has TRBV29-1 and TRBJ2-1; 8 nucleotides align to TRBD2. Germline V gene sequence: CDR1 SQVTM, CDR2 ANQGSEA. CDR3 length: 14 residues. J lost 2 bases, V lost 6 bases, and 6 bases had no gene match. CDR3 bases: TGCAGCGTGGCCGGGACTAGGCCCTACAATGAGCAGTTCTTC. The encoded protein is CSVAGTRPYNEQFF.

This CDR3 reads CASSEGGTNEKLFF. As DNA, the CDR3 is TGTGCCAGCAGTGAAGGCGGGACTAATGAAAAACTGTTTTTT. The gene calls are TRBV2 and TRBJ1-4; D remains ambiguous. This CDR3 is 14 amino acids long. With 1 base removed from V and 2 bases from J, the gap between germline ends came to 5 bases. The germline gives CDR1 SNHLY, CDR2 FYNNEI.

This chain links TRBV4-2 with TRBJ1-6; D gene uncertain. In germline, CDR1 is LGHNA, CDR2 YNFKEQ. Trimming took off 0 bases at V and 13 bases at J, with 13 bases between the two ends. This CDR3 comprises 14 residues. CDR3 region: CASSQDRNSRPLHF. The CDR3 coding sequence is TGTGCCAGCAGCCAAGATCGGAACAGTCGGCCCCTCCACTTT.

This rearrangement joins TRBV9 to TRBJ1-6; 7 bases agree with TRBD1. With 0 bases clipped from V and 10 bases from J, the junction kept 7 bases outside the gene matches. The CDR3 loop spans 15 amino acids. Germline V gives CDR1 SGDLS, CDR2 YYNGEE. CDR3 residues: CASSVGLTGQSPLHF. The CDR3 bases are TGTGCCAGCAGCGTAGGGTTGACAGGGCAATCACCCCTCCACTTT.

J is TRBJ1-2 and V is TRBV19; 7 bases map to TRBD1. The CDR3 covers 15 residues. The germline V gene encodes CDR1 LNHDA and CDR2 SQIVND (reference sequence). The V and J ends lost 4 bases and 1 base, in that order; junction bases with no gene match: 6. The CDR3 spells CASSTGQLINYGYTF. DNA for the CDR3: TGTGCCAGTAGTACGGGACAGTTAATTAACTATGGCTACACCTTC.

Many counts were recorded for this clone. This CDR3 is CASRRPGASYNEQFF. The CDR3 coding sequence is TGTGCCAGCAGGCGGCCCGGAGCCTCCTACAATGAGCAGTTCTTC. This chain connects TRBV7-2 to TRBJ2-1, with D hard to call. Germline V CDR1 and CDR2: SGHTA, FQGNSA. Trimming pared 6 bases from V and 0 bases from J, leaving 12 bases between. The CDR3 extends over 15 amino acids.

This clone was found once. The genes are TRBV6-5 and TRBJ2-7, with D perhaps matching TRBD2 (6 bases). CDR3 length equals 13 residues. Looked up from germline, CDR1 is MNHEY and CDR2 is SVGAGI. V lost 5 bases and J 3 bases, leaving 11 bases between the germline ends. The CDR3 protein is CASSNRGNYEQYF. Written as DNA, the CDR3 is TGTGCCAGCAGTAACCGGGGGAACTACGAGCAGTACTTC.

The rearrangement uses TRBV21-1 and TRBJ1-5. TRBV21-1 is noted as a pseudogene. This CDR3 has 14 amino acids. CDR3 sequence: CASSNRGGNQPQHF. In nucleotides, the CDR3 is TGTGCCAGCAGCAATCGAGGAGGGAATCAGCCCCAGCATTTT.

This clone was found a few times. CDR3 loop: CASGLGNQPQHF. In DNA form, the CDR3 reads TGTGCCAGTGGACTCGGCAATCAGCCCCAGCATTTT. V is TRBV19 and J is TRBJ1-5; D not resolved. V lost 8 bases, J lost 2 bases, and 7 bases lay in between. The germline V gene has CDR1 LNHDA and CDR2 SQIVND (reference sequence). This CDR3 comprises 12 residues.

This clone was seen a handful of times. This chain joins TRBV2 and TRBJ2-7; D uncertain. The ends were cut back, 5 bases at V and 2 bases at J, with 10 bases in the middle. The CDR3 totals 13 residues. CDR1 is SNHLY and CDR2 is FYNNEI in the germline V gene. The chain's CDR3 is CASSQWQTYEQYF. In DNA, the CDR3 is TGTGCCAGCAGTCAGTGGCAGACCTACGAGCAGTACTTC.

V usage is TRBV5-5 and J usage is TRBJ1-2; TRBD1 might be the D (5 bases). This CDR3 contains 14 residues. Trimming took 0 bases from V and 5 from J, leaving 11 bases between them. Germline V gene data show CDR1 as SGHKS and CDR2 as YYEKEE (reference sequence). CDR3 amino acids: CASSLAPREYGYTF. The CDR3 DNA sequence: TGTGCCAGCAGCTTGGCCCCCAGGGAATATGGCTACACCTTC. Filled out from reference TRBV5-5 and TRBJ1-2, the complete variable domain reads DAGVTQSPTHLIKTRGQQVTLRCSPISGHKSVSWYQQVLGQGPQFIFQYYEKEERGRGNFPDRFSARQFPNYSSELNVNALLLGDSALYLCASSLAPREYGYTFGSGTRLTVV.

The chain combines TRBV28 with TRBJ1-4; 7 bases fit TRBD1. Germline V CDR1 and CDR2: MDHEN, SYDVKM. The CDR3 has 14 residues. With 5 bases clipped from V and 6 bases from J, the junction kept 6 bases outside the gene matches. CDR3: CASSGGQVYEKLFF. The CDR3 DNA reads TGTGCCAGCAGTGGAGGACAGGTTTATGAAAAACTGTTTTTT.

A few counts support this clone. V is TRBV2 and J is TRBJ2-6; 8 bases line up with TRBD1. Per germline, CDR1 SNHLY and CDR2 FYNNEI. CDR3 size: 16 residues. V trimming: 6 bases; J trimming: 2 bases; junction bases outside the gene matches: 6. In DNA, the CDR3 is TGTGCCAGCAGCTGGACAGGGAACCCTGGGGCCAACGTCCTGACTTTC. Protein sequence: CASSWTGNPGANVLTF.

The chain uses TRBV7-8 and TRBJ2-5, with D unclear. The V gene's germline CDR1 is SGHVS and CDR2 FQNEAQ. This CDR3 region has 13 residues. Trimming took off 4 bases at V and 4 bases at J, with 10 bases between the two ends. Written as DNA, the CDR3 is TGTGCCAGCAGCTCAACCGCAGGAGAGACCCAGTACTTC. The encoded protein is CASSSTAGETQYF.

The chain joins TRBV18 to TRBJ1-1, with 7 positions matching TRBD1. The germline V gene encodes CDR1 KGHSH and CDR2 LQKENI. The CDR3 spans 15 residues. Trimming removed 3 bases from V and 0 bases from J; junction bases left unmatched: 4. The CDR3 loop reads CASSPGGQMNTEAFF. DNA for the CDR3: TGTGCCAGCTCACCGGGGGGACAGATGAACACTGAAGCTTTCTTT.

V and J are TRBV15 and TRBJ2-1; possibly TRBD2 for D (6 bases). The CDR3 covers 15 residues. Deletions cut 4 bases from V and 0 bases from J, with 10 bases between. Germline V lookup: CDR1 LNHNV, CDR2 YYDKDF (reference sequence). In DNA form, the CDR3 reads TGTGCCACCAGCACGGGACTCAGCTCCTACAATGAGCAGTTCTTC. Protein: CATSTGLSSYNEQFF.

Only a few counts were recorded for this clone. V usage is TRBV7-4 and J usage is TRBJ2-3, with 13 bases that match TRBD2. V trimming: 4 bases; J trimming: 1 base; junction bases outside the gene matches: 2. The germline V gene has CDR1 SGHVT and CDR2 SQSDAQ. The CDR3 consists of 16 residues. CDR3 sequence: CASSSGTSGGTDTQYF. In DNA, the CDR3 is TGTGCCAGCAGCTCGGGGACTAGCGGGGGCACAGATACGCAGTATTTT.

This sequence joins TRBV19 and TRBJ1-5, with D uncertain. The germline V gene has CDR1 LNHDA and CDR2 SQIVND (reference sequence). V was cut by 6 bases and J by 0 bases, with 15 bases left in between. The CDR3 sequence is 16 residues long. DNA for the CDR3: TGTGCCAGTAGGCCCCTTCTACTTGGTAGCAATCAGCCCCAGCATTTT. This codes for CASRPLLLGSNQPQHF.

The V and J genes are TRBV18 and TRBJ2-6, with D unresolved. The CDR3 has 17 residues. Germline lookup yields CDR1 KGHSH and CDR2 LQKENI. V was cut by 6 bases and J by 0 bases, with 15 bases left in between. The CDR3 protein is CASSPGSPISGANVLTF. The CDR3 DNA is TGTGCCAGCTCCCCCGGGTCTCCCATCTCTGGGGCCAACGTCCTGACTTTC.

CDR3: CASSYSTETEAFF. In nucleotides, the CDR3 is TGTGCCAGCAGTTACTCCACGGAGACTGAAGCTTTCTTT. The rearrangement joins TRBV6-5 to TRBJ1-1; D unresolved. Germline V gives CDR1 MNHEY, CDR2 SVGAGI. V lost 0 bases to trimming and J lost 5 bases, with 7 bases between them. The CDR3 loop spans 13 amino acids.

The chain uses TRBV5-6 and TRBJ2-5; 8 nucleotides agree with TRBD1. In germline, CDR1 is SGHDT, CDR2 YYEEEE. With 3 bases clipped from V and 4 bases from J, the junction kept 5 bases outside the gene matches. The CDR3 length is 14 residues. CDR3 sequence: CASSSRGLGETQYF. The CDR3 coding sequence is TGTGCCAGCAGCTCCAGGGGGCTCGGAGAGACCCAGTACTTC.